The next 14 T cell receptor beta chains were all read from a single sample in a study of T cell responses to AZD1222 COVID-19 vaccine. Measured with immunoSEQ multiplex PCR; TCRdb has only the in-frame clones, and not every one. The sample consists of some 96,000 clones, 80% to 90% of them appearing once. Sequencing used peripheral blood, obtained on day 0 of MenACWY control vaccination. The receptors here all came from an adult in good health.

The genes are TRBV5-4 and TRBJ1-2; D is unresolved. Trimming took off 1 base at V and 4 bases at J, with 11 bases between the two ends. The CDR3 runs to 14 residues. Germline V CDR1 and CDR2: SGHNT, YYREEE (reference sequence). The CDR3 DNA sequence: TGTGCCAGCAGCTTGTTGTATTTTACCTATGGCTACACCTTC. This sequence encodes CASSLLYFTYGYTF.

V usage is TRBV27 and J usage is TRBJ2-1; D might be TRBD1 (6 bases). The CDR3 contains 14 residues. Germline-derived CDR1 and CDR2 are MNHEY and SMNVEV (reference sequence). V lost 8 bases and J lost 4, with 15 bases in between. Written as DNA, the CDR3 is TGTGCCAGCCGAAGAGGGGGAATTTACAATGAGCAGTTCTTC. As protein: CASRRGGIYNEQFF.

The genes are TRBV28 and TRBJ2-3; TRBD2 might be the D (7 bases). Trimming removed 6 bases from V and 3 bases from J, with 16 bases in between. CDR3 size: 15 residues. Germline V gene data show CDR1 as MDHEN and CDR2 as SYDVKM. CDR3 bases: TGTGCCAGCAGACCTGGGGGGGCTGGGACAGATACGCAGTATTTT. It yields the protein CASRPGGAGTDTQYF.

Only a few counts were recorded for this clone. The chain joins TRBV28 to TRBJ2-1; 9 bases line up with TRBD1. The germline V gene has CDR1 MDHEN and CDR2 SYDVKM. The CDR3 contains 14 residues. With V trimmed by 8 bases and J by 4 bases, 6 bases remained unmatched. The CDR3 region has the DNA TGTGCCAGCGAGTCCGGACAGGGGTACAATGAGCAGTTCTTC. Amino acids: CASESGQGYNEQFF.

The sample holds a few counts of this clone. The CDR3 DNA is TGTGCCAGCAGTTTAGTAAAGGGCAGAAGGAACACTGAAGCTTTCTTT. Encoded protein: CASSLVKGRRNTEAFF. This chain uses TRBV28 with TRBJ1-1, with D uncertain. This CDR3 has 16 residues. Germline V gene data show CDR1 as MDHEN and CDR2 as SYDVKM. Between the trimmed V and J ends, which lost 2 bases and 1 base, there was a span of 14 bases.

The chain couples TRBV6-2 or TRBV6-3 to TRBJ1-1; possible D gene TRBD1, 5 bases. This CDR3 is 14 amino acids long. The germline V and J ends were trimmed by 5 bases and 1 base, with 11 bases remaining between them. The germline gives CDR1 MNHEY, CDR2 SVGEGT. The CDR3 DNA reads as TGTGCCAGCAGTGGTTGGGGGGGGAACACTGAAGCTTTCTTT. Translating it yields CASSGWGGNTEAFF.

The V gene is TRBV27, the J gene TRBJ2-2, with no clear D. There are 14 residues in the CDR3. V dropped 6 bases and J dropped 0 bases, with 8 bases sitting between them. Germline assignment: CDR1 MNHEY and CDR2 SMNVEV (reference sequence). In nucleotides, the CDR3 is TGTGCCAGCAGCCCGACCGCGAACACCGGGGAGCTGTTTTTT. It specifies CASSPTANTGELFF.

This chain connects TRBV7-2 to TRBJ2-7, with D uncertain. Trimming pared 0 bases from V and 6 bases from J, leaving 12 bases between. Per germline, CDR1 SGHTA and CDR2 FQGNSA. The CDR3 is 14 residues long. In DNA, the CDR3 is TGTGCCAGCAGCTTAGCGGACGGGCAAAGCGAGCAGTACTTC. This sequence encodes CASSLADGQSEQYF.

The chain combines TRBV18 with TRBJ2-7; 11 bases match TRBD2. The CDR3 is 14 amino acids. The germline V gene encodes CDR1 KGHSH and CDR2 LQKENI. Germline trimming cut 5 bases from V and 2 bases from J; bases unmatched to any gene: 2. Here the CDR3 reads CASSSGLAAYEQYF. In DNA form, the CDR3 reads TGTGCCAGCTCATCGGGACTAGCGGCCTACGAGCAGTACTTC.

This clone was detected only once. The chain employs TRBV5-1 and TRBJ2-2; D is perhaps TRBD1 (6 bases). This CDR3 is built from 14 residues. CDR1 SGHRS and CDR2 YFSETQ come from the germline V gene. The V end was cut by 3 bases, the J end by 2 bases, with 8 bases between. CDR3 in amino acids: CASSWDINTGELFF. CDR3 sequence (DNA): TGCGCCAGCAGCTGGGACATCAACACCGGGGAGCTGTTTTTT. Using reference TRBV5-1 and TRBJ2-2 for the parts outside the CDR3, the full variable domain is KAGVTQTPRYLIKTRGQQVTLSCSPISGHRSVSWYQQTPGQGLQFLFEYFSETQRNKGNFPGRFSGRQFSNSRSEMNVSTLELGDSALYLCASSWDINTGELFFGEGSRLTVL.

The chain recombines TRBV15 with TRBJ1-2; tentative D call: TRBD1 (5 bases). Germline V gives CDR1 LNHNV, CDR2 YYDKDF (reference sequence). The CDR3 contains 19 residues. V lost 1 base and J 2 bases, leaving 23 bases between the germline ends. This CDR3 is CATSRANPFDRTVNYGYTF. DNA of the CDR3: TGTGCCACCAGCAGAGCGAACCCTTTCGACAGAACCGTCAACTATGGCTACACCTTC. The whole variable domain, remainder taken from reference TRBV15 and TRBJ1-2, is DAMVIQNPRYQVTQFGKPVTLSCSQTLNHNVMYWYQQKSSQAPKLLFHYYDKDFNNEADTPDNFQSRRPNTSFCFLDIRSPGLGDTAMYLCATSRANPFDRTVNYGYTFGSGTRLTVV.

This clone was seen a handful of times. The V and J genes are TRBV21-1 and TRBJ2-7; the DNA was not compared with TRBD2, the D call given in the table. TRBV21-1 is tagged as a pseudogene. This CDR3 has 17 residues. The DNA of the CDR3 is TGTGCCAGCAGCAAATGGCCTCGGCGGGACCTGTCCTACGAGCAGTACTTC. It translates to CASSKWPRRDLSYEQYF.

This chain connects TRBV6-5 to TRBJ2-1, with 12 nucleotides matching TRBD2. V lost 5 bases, J lost 4 bases, and 0 bases stayed unmatched. From germline, CDR1 is MNHEY and CDR2 SVGAGI. CDR3 size: 14 residues. This chain's CDR3 is CASSTSGGYNEQFF. DNA for the CDR3: TGTGCCAGCAGTACTAGCGGGGGGTACAATGAGCAGTTCTTC.

CDR3 loop: CASSLGWARDGGEAFF. The CDR3 nucleotides read TGTGCCAGCAGCTTAGGATGGGCGAGGGACGGCGGAGAAGCTTTCTTT. The chain uses TRBV7-9 and TRBJ1-1, with D maybe TRBD1 (5 bases). CDR1 SEHNR and CDR2 FQNEAQ come from the germline V gene (reference sequence). CDR3 length: 16 residues. The V gene lost 1 base and the J gene lost 8 bases, with 20 bases spanning the gap.